The clone carrying this T cell receptor beta chain was detected a few times. Under the authors' procedure: Researchers report that nucleated cell counts were estimated from reference gene primer amplification. Clones were read by immunoSEQ multiplex PCR, and TCRdb kept only the in-frame ones, dropping some. V and J calls and clone size are as listed in that table; D and trimming were resolved from the DNA. The data hold 150,000 to 200,000 clones, with 80% observed a single time. This record comes from a study of blood T cell repertoires in COVID-19. CDR1 SGDLS and CDR2 YYNGEE come from the germline V gene. J gave up 5 bases and V 3 bases, and 3 bases lay outside the gene matches. The CDR3 runs 14 residues.

V gene TRBV9 combines with J gene TRBJ2-3, with 10 nucleotides matching TRBD2. The origin of this receptor is a man aged 55 to 70 with acute or convalescent COVID-19. What was sequenced was peripheral blood. The CDR3 sequence: CASSAAGGQDTQYF. As DNA, the CDR3 is TGTGCCAGCAGCGCAGCGGGGGGGCAAGATACGCAGTATTTT.